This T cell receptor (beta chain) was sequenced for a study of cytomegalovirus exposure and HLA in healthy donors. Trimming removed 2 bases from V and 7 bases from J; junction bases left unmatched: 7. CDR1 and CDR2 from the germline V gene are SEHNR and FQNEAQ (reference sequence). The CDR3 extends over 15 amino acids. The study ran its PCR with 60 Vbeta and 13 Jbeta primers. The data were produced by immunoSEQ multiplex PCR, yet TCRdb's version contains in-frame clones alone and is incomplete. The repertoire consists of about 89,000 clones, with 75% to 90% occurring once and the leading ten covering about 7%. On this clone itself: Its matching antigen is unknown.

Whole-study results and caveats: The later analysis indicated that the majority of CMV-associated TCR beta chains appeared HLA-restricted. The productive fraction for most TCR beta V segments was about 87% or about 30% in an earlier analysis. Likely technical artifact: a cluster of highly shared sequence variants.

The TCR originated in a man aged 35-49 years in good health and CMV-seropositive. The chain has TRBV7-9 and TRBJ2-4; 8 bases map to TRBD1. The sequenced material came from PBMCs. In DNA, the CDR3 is TGTGCCAGCAGCTTATTTCTGGACAGGGCGAACATTCAGTACTTC. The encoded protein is CASSLFLDRANIQYF.